This T cell receptor (beta chain) comes out of a study of beta chain bispecific antibodies for T cell cancers. Germline V gene data show CDR1 as LNHDA and CDR2 as SQIVND (reference sequence). Deletions cut 5 bases from V and 0 bases from J, with 7 bases between. This CDR3 comprises 13 residues. Blood mononuclear cells were expanded for about three days using either OKT3 anti-CD3 antibody or CD3/CD28 beads. Notes on the study in general: Normal T cells contributed less of the targeted TRBV signal than the leukemia cells did.

In this sample, this clonotype turned up a few times. Its specificity is unknown. Each CDR3 protein gets one entry after TCRdb re-called the 5' RACE reads with MiXCR. This table holds over 20,000 distinct CDR3 sequences, around 2.4% found once. The origin of this receptor is a human donor in good health. Some clones in this sample may be carry-over from other donors' samples. The source material was healthy donor T cells cultured with leukemia cells. This rearrangement joins TRBV19 to TRBJ2-5, with unresolved D. CDR3 DNA: TGTGCCAGTAGTCTCTCGTACCAAGAGACCCAGTACTTC. It yields the protein CASSLSYQETQYF.